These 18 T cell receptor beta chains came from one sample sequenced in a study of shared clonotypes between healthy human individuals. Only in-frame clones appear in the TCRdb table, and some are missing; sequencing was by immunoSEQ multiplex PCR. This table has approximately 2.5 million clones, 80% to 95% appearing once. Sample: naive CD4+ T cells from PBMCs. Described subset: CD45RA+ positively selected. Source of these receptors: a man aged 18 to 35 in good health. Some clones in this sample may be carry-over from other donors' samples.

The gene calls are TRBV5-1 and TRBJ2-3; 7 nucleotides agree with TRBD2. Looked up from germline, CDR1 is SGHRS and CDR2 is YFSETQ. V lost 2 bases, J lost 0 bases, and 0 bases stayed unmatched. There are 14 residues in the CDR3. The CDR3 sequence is CASSFGRSTDTQYF. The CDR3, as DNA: TGCGCCAGCAGCTTCGGGAGGAGCACAGATACGCAGTATTTT.

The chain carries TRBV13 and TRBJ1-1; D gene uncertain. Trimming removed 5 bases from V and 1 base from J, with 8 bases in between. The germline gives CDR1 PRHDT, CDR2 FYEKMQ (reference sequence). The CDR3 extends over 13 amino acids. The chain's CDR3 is CASSLDRNTEAFF. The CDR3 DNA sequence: TGTGCCAGCAGCCTCGACCGGAACACTGAAGCTTTCTTT.

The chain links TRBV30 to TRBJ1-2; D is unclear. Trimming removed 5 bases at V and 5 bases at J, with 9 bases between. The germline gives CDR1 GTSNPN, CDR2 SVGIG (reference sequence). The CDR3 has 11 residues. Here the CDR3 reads CAWWVPYGYTF. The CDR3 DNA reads TGTGCCTGGTGGGTACCGTATGGCTACACCTTC.

CDR3 DNA sequence: TGTGCCAGCAGCCCTGGGGGGGGACAGGGCTATGGCTACACCTTC. It specifies CASSPGGGQGYGYTF. The V call is TRBV7-3, the J call TRBJ1-2, with 9 bases that match TRBD1. The length of the CDR3 is 15 residues. Germline CDR1 and CDR2: SGHTA and FQGTGA. Trimming at V came to 5 bases and at J to 4 bases, leaving 8 bases not matched to a gene.

The CDR3 sequence is CASSQVSFSSGRADTQYF. The CDR3 coding sequence is TGTGCCAGCAGCCAAGTCTCGTTTTCTAGTGGGAGGGCAGATACGCAGTATTTT. The rearrangement links TRBV14 to TRBJ2-3; 7 bases map to TRBD2. V gave up 1 base and J gave up 4 bases; unmatched junction bases: 14. CDR1 is SGHDN and CDR2 is FVKESK in the germline V gene. The CDR3 runs to 18 residues.

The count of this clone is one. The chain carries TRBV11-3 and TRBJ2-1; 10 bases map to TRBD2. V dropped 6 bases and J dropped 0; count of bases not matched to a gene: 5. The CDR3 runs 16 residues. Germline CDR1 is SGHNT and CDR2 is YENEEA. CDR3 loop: CASRIAGGFSYNEQFF. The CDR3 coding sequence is TGTGCCAGCAGGATAGCGGGAGGTTTCTCCTACAATGAGCAGTTCTTC. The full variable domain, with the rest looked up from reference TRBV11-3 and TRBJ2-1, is EAGVVQSPRYKIIEKKQPVAFWCNPISGHNTLYWYLQNLGQGPELLIRYENEEAVDDSQLPKDRFSAERLKGVDSTLKIQPAELGDSAVYLCASRIAGGFSYNEQFFGPGTRLTVL.

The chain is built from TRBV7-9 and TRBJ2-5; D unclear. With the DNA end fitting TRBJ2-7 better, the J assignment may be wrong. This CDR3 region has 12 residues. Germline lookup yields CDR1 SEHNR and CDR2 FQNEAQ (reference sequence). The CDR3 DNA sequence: TGTGCCAGCAGCTATAGTTCCTACGAGCAGTACTTC. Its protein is CASSYSSYEQYF.

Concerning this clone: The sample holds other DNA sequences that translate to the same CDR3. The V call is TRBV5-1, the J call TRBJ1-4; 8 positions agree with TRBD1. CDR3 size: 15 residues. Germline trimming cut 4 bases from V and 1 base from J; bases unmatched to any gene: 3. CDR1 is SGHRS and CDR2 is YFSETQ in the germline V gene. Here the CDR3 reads CASSGGQGTNEKLFF. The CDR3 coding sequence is TGCGCCAGCAGCGGCGGACAGGGAACTAATGAAAAACTGTTTTTT.

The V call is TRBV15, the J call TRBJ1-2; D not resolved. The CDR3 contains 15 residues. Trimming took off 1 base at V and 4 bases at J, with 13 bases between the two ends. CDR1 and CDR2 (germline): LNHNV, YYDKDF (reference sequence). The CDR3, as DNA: TGTGCCACCAGCAGAGGGTTTGGCAGCAGCTATGGCTACACCTTC. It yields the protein CATSRGFGSSYGYTF.

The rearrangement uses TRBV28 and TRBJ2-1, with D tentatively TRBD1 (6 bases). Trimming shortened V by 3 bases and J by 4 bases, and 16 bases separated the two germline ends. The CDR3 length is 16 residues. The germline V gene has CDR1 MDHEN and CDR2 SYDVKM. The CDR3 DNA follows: TGTGCCAGCAGTTTGGTGCTGGGGGCGGTTTACAATGAGCAGTTCTTC. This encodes CASSLVLGAVYNEQFF.

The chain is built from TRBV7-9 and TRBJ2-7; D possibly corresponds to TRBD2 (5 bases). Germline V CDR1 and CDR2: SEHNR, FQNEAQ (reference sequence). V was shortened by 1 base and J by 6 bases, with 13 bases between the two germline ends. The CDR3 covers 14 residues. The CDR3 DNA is TGTGCCAGCAGCTTAGAGGTTTCGGGGAGCGAGCAGTACTTC. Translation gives CASSLEVSGSEQYF.

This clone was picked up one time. As DNA, the CDR3 is TGTGCCAGCAGCGTAAAGACATCCCGGGGAGCCGGGGAGCTGTTTTTT. Residues: CASSVKTSRGAGELFF. The V and J genes are TRBV9 and TRBJ2-2; a weak D match, TRBD2 (5 bases). Between the trimmed V and J ends, which lost 1 base and 6 bases, there was a span of 16 bases. CDR3 length: 16 amino acids. Germline V gene data show CDR1 as SGDLS and CDR2 as YYNGEE.

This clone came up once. This CDR3 is CASSYPGRGYEGYTF. CDR3 bases: TGTGCCAGCAGTTACCCGGGGAGGGGGTATGAGGGCTACACCTTC. The chain has TRBV28 and TRBJ1-2, with TRBD1 as a possible D gene (6 bases). The CDR3 consists of 15 residues. The V gene lost 4 bases and the J gene lost 8 bases, with 20 bases spanning the gap. The germline gives CDR1 MDHEN, CDR2 SYDVKM.

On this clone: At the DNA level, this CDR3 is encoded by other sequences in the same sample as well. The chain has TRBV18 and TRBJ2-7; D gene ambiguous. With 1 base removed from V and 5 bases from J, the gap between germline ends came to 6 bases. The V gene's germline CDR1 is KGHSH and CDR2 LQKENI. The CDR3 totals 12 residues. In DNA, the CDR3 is TGTGCCAGCTCACCACTTGGGCACGAGCAGTACTTC. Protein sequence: CASSPLGHEQYF. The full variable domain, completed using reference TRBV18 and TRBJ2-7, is NAGVMQNPRHLVRRRGQEARLRCSPMKGHSHVYWYRQLPEEGLKFMVYLQKENIIDESGMPKERFSAEFPKEGPSILRIQQVVRGDSAAYFCASSPLGHEQYFGPGTRLTVT.

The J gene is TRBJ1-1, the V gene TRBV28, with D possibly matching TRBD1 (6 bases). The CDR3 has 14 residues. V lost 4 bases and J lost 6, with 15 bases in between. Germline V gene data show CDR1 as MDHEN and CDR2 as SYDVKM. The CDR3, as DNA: TGTGCCAGCAGTTCGCCACAGGGTGCGGCTGAAGCTTTCTTT. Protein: CASSSPQGAAEAFF.

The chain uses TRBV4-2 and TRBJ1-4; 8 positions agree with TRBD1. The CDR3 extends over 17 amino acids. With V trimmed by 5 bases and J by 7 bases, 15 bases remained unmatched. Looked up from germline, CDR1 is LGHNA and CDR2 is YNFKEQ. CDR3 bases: TGTGCCAGCAGCGCCCGGACAGGGCCCCGGGACGGTGAAAAACTGTTTTTT. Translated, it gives CASSARTGPRDGEKLFF.

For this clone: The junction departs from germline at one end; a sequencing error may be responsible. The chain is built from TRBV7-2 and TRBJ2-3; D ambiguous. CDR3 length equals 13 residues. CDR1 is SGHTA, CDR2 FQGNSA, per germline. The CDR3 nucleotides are TGTGCCAGCAACTTAGATCCCTCGGGTACGCAGTATTTT. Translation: CASNLDPSGTQYF.

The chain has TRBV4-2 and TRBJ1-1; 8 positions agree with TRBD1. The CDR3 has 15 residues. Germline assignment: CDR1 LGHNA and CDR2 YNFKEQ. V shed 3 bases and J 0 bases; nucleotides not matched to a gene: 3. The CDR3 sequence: CASSQDRAVNTEAFF. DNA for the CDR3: TGTGCCAGCAGCCAGGACAGGGCGGTGAACACTGAAGCTTTCTTT.